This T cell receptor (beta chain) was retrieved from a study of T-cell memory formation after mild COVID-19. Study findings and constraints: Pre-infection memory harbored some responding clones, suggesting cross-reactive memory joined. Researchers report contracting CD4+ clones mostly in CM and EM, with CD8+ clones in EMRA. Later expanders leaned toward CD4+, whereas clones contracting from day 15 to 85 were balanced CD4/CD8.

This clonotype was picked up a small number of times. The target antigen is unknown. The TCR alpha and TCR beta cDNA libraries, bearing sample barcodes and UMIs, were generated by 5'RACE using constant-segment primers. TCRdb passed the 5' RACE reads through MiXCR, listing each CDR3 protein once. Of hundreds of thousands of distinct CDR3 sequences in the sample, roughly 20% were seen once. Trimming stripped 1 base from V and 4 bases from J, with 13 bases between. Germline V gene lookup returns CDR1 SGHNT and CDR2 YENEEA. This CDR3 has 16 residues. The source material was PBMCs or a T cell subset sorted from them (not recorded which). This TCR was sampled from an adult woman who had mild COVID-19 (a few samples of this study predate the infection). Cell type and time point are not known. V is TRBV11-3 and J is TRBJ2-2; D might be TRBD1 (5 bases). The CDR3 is CASSLGGARGTGELFF. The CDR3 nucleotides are TGTGCCAGCAGCTTAGGTGGGGCGCGTGGCACCGGGGAGCTGTTTTTT.